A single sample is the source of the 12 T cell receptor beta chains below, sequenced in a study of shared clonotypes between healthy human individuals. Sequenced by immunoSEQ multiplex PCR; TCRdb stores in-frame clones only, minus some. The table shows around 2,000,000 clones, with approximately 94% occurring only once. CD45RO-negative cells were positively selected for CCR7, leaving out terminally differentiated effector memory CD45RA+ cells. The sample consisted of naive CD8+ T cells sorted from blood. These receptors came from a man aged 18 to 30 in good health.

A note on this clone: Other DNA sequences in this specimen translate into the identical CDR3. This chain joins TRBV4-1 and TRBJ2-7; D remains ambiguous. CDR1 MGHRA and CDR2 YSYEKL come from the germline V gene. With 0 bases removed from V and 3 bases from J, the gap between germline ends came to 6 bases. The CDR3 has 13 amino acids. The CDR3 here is CASSQERSYEQYF. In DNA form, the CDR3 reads TGCGCCAGCAGCCAAGAACGAAGCTACGAGCAGTACTTC.

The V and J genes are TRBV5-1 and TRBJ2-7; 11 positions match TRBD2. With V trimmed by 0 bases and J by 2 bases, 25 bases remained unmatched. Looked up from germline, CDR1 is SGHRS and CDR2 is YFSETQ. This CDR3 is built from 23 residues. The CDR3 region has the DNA TGCGCCAGCAGCTTGGGCGTGGTTGGTAGGGACAATCAACTAGCGGGAGTTCCCTACGAGCAGTACTTC. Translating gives CASSLGVVGRDNQLAGVPYEQYF.

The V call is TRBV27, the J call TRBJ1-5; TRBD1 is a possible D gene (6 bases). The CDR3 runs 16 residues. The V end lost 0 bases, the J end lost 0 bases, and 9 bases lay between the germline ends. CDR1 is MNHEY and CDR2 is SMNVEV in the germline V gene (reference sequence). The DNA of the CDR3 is TGTGCCAGCAGTTTATCCCCAGGGGCTAGCAATCAGCCCCAGCATTTT. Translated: CASSLSPGASNQPQHF.

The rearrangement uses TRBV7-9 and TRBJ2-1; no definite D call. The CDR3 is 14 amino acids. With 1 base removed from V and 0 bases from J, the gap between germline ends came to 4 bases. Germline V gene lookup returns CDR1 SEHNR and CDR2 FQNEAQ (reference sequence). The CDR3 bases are TGTGCCAGCAGCTTAGTCGCCTCCTACAATGAGCAGTTCTTC. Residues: CASSLVASYNEQFF.

CDR3 sequence: CASSSDRGDEKLFF. The CDR3 bases are TGCGCCAGCAGCTCAGACAGGGGAGACGAAAAACTGTTTTTT. The chain joins TRBV4-1 to TRBJ1-4; 8 bases match TRBD1. CDR1 MGHRA and CDR2 YSYEKL come from the germline V gene. CDR3 length: 14 amino acids. V gave up 5 bases and J gave up 8 bases; unmatched junction bases: 7.

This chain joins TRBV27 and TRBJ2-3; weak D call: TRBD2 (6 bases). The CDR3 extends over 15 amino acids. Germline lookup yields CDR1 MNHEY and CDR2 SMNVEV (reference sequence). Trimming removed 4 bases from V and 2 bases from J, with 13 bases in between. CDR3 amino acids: CASSSGLSYTDTQYF. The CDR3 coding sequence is TGTGCCAGCAGTTCGGGACTGAGTTACACAGATACGCAGTATTTT.

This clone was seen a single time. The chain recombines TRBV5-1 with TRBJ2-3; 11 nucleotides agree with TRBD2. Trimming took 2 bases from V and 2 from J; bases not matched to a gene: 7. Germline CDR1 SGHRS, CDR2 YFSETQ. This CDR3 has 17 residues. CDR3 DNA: TGCGCCAGCAGCTTCCCGGCTAGCGGGAGGATCACAGATACGCAGTATTTT. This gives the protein CASSFPASGRITDTQYF. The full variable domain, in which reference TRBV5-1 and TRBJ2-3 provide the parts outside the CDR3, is KAGVTQTPRYLIKTRGQQVTLSCSPISGHRSVSWYQQTPGQGLQFLFEYFSETQRNKGNFPGRFSGRQFSNSRSEMNVSTLELGDSALYLCASSFPASGRITDTQYFGPGTRLTVL.

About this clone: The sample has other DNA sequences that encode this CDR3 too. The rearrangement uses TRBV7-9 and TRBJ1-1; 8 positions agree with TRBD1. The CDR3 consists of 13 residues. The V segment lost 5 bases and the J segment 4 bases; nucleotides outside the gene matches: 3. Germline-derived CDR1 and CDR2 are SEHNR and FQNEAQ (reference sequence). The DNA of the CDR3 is TGTGCCAGCAGCGGAGACAGGGGCACTGAAGCTTTCTTT. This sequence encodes CASSGDRGTEAFF.

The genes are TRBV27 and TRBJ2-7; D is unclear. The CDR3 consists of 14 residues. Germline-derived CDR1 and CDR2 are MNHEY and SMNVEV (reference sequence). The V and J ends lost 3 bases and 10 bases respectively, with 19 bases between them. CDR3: CASSFDPGNRSQYF. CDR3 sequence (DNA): TGTGCCAGCAGTTTCGACCCAGGAAACAGAAGCCAGTACTTC.

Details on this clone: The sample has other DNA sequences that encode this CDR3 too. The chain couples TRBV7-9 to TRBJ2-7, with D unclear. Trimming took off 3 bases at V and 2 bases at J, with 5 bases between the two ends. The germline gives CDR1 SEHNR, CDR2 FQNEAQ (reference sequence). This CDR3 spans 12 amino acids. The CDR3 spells CASSLSPYEQYF. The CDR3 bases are TGTGCCAGCAGCTTGTCTCCCTACGAGCAGTACTTC.

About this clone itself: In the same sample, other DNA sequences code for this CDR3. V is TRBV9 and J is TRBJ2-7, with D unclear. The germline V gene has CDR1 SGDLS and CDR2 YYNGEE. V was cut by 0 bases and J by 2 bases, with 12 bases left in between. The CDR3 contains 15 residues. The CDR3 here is CASSVGLADTYEQYF. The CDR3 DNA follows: TGTGCCAGCAGCGTAGGTTTAGCCGATACCTACGAGCAGTACTTC. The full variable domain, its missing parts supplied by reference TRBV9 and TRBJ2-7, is DSGVTQTPKHLITATGQRVTLRCSPRSGDLSVYWYQQSLDQGLQFLIQYYNGEERAKGNILERFSAQQFPDLHSELNLSSLELGDSALYFCASSVGLADTYEQYFGPGTRLTVT.

CDR3 residues: CASGRRGAVVEQYF. The CDR3 DNA reads TGTGCCAGCGGAAGAAGGGGGGCCGTTGTCGAGCAGTACTTC. The genes are TRBV13 and TRBJ2-7, with D possibly called TRBD1 or TRBD2 (6 bases each). Between the trimmed V and J ends, which lost 8 bases and 6 bases, there was a span of 20 bases. Germline V lookup: CDR1 PRHDT, CDR2 FYEKMQ (reference sequence). The CDR3 contains 14 residues. The full variable domain, rest sourced from reference TRBV13 and TRBJ2-7, is AAGVIQSPRHLIKEKRETATLKCYPIPRHDTVYWYQQGPGQDPQFLISFYEKMQSDKGSIPDRFSAQQFSDYHSELNMSSLELGDSALYFCASGRRGAVVEQYFGPGTRLTVT.